The 17 T cell receptor beta chains below come from one sample, sequenced in a study of shared clonotypes between healthy human individuals. Sequenced by immunoSEQ multiplex PCR; TCRdb stores in-frame clones only, minus some. The data show 1.6 million or so clones, 96% seen once. The sample taken for sequencing was naive CD4+ T cells sorted from blood. The sample's subset: CD45RA+ positively selected. Receptor source: a man in his thirties or forties in good health.

V is TRBV5-1 and J is TRBJ1-1, with 8 bases lining up with TRBD1. Germline CDR1 is SGHRS and CDR2 is YFSETQ. J gave up 8 bases and V 4 bases, and 10 bases lay outside the gene matches. This CDR3 comprises 14 residues. The CDR3 spells CASSPQGTGGEAFF. In DNA form, the CDR3 reads TGCGCCAGCAGCCCGCAGGGGACAGGAGGGGAAGCTTTCTTT. The whole variable domain, filled in from reference TRBV5-1 and TRBJ1-1, reads KAGVTQTPRYLIKTRGQQVTLSCSPISGHRSVSWYQQTPGQGLQFLFEYFSETQRNKGNFPGRFSGRQFSNSRSEMNVSTLELGDSALYLCASSPQGTGGEAFFGQGTRLTVV.

The genes are TRBV2 and TRBJ2-7; unclear D gene. V was clipped by 8 bases and J by 5 bases, with 25 bases between them. Germline-derived CDR1 and CDR2 are SNHLY and FYNNEI. The length of the CDR3 is 16 residues. The CDR3 sequence: CASLELFRRIIDEQYF. CDR3 coding DNA: TGTGCCAGCCTCGAACTCTTCAGGAGAATTATCGACGAGCAGTACTTC.

V is TRBV4-2 and J is TRBJ1-5; no definite D call. This CDR3 contains 13 residues. Trimming removed 5 bases from V and 5 bases from J, with 10 bases in between. CDR1 LGHNA and CDR2 YNFKEQ come from the germline V gene. The CDR3 sequence is CASSSEGYQPQHF. The CDR3 DNA is TGTGCCAGCAGCTCGGAGGGTTATCAGCCCCAGCATTTT.

The chain employs TRBV5-1 and TRBJ2-5; TRBD2 matches at 15 bases. V shed 4 bases, J shed 1 base, and the junction held 5 bases outside the gene matches. Germline V lookup: CDR1 SGHRS, CDR2 YFSETQ. The CDR3 runs to 17 residues. The CDR3 nucleotides read TGCGCCAGCAGCACCGGGACTAGCGGGAGGTCCCAAGAGACCCAGTACTTC. This sequence encodes CASSTGTSGRSQETQYF.

This chain joins TRBV7-2 and TRBJ2-1, with D unresolved. CDR1 is SGHTA and CDR2 is FQGNSA in the germline V gene. Deletions cut 0 bases from V and 5 bases from J, with 8 bases between. This CDR3 has 14 amino acids. The CDR3 nucleotides are TGTGCCAGCAGCTTAGCTGTGCGAAACAATGAGCAGTTCTTC. Its protein product is CASSLAVRNNEQFF.

This chain connects TRBV18 to TRBJ1-4; D is unclear. Trimming shortened V by 6 bases and J by 11 bases, and 13 bases separated the two germline ends. The length of the CDR3 is 12 residues. CDR1 and CDR2 (germline): KGHSH, LQKENI. The CDR3 is CASSHLKGKLFF. The CDR3 nucleotides are TGTGCCAGCTCGCACCTGAAAGGGAAACTGTTTTTT.

This clone is a singleton in its sample. J is TRBJ2-2 and V is TRBV6-4; no clear D gene. Trimming removed 6 bases at V and 6 bases at J, with 11 bases between. The CDR3 length is 13 residues. CDR1 is MRHNA and CDR2 is SNTAGT in the germline V gene. In DNA form, the CDR3 reads TGTGCCAGCAGAGTCGGGCGAGCCGGGGAGCTGTTTTTT. It translates to CASRVGRAGELFF.

The rearrangement uses TRBV28 and TRBJ2-7, with 12 bases that match TRBD1. The CDR3 has 16 amino acids. The junction had 8 bases not matched to a gene; V was cut back by 5 bases and J by 3 bases. CDR1 and CDR2 from the germline V gene are MDHEN and SYDVKM. The chain's CDR3 is CASSPSGTGGIYEQYF. The CDR3 nucleotides read TGTGCCAGCAGTCCCTCCGGGACAGGGGGCATCTACGAGCAGTACTTC.

This rearrangement joins TRBV6-5 to TRBJ1-5; TRBD1 might be the D (6 bases). The germline V gene has CDR1 MNHEY and CDR2 SVGAGI. Between the trimmed V and J ends, which lost 6 bases and 6 bases, there was a span of 15 bases. This CDR3 spans 14 amino acids. The CDR3 is CASRDTGSSQPQHF. In DNA, the CDR3 is TGTGCCAGCAGAGACACAGGGTCGAGTCAGCCCCAGCATTTT.

The chain is built from TRBV19 and TRBJ2-1, with a possible D match to TRBD2 (6 bases). Germline CDR1 and CDR2: LNHDA and SQIVND (reference sequence). This CDR3 is built from 15 residues. The V and J ends lost 5 bases and 4 bases respectively, with 15 bases between them. CDR3 nucleotide sequence: TGTGCCAGTAGTCGTACCGGGACTTCTTACAATGAGCAGTTCTTC. This gives the protein CASSRTGTSYNEQFF.

Concerning this clone: The same CDR3 can be traced to other DNA sequences in this sample. The CDR3 spells CASSLGRYEQYF. Written as DNA, the CDR3 is TGTGCCAGCAGCTTAGGGCGGTACGAGCAGTACTTC. The rearrangement joins TRBV5-4 to TRBJ2-7, with D hard to call. Germline-derived CDR1 and CDR2 are SGHNT and YYREEE (reference sequence). The CDR3 sequence is 12 residues long. V gave up 2 bases and J gave up 4 bases, with 7 bases separating them.

V is TRBV18 and J is TRBJ2-5; TRBD1 aligns across 7 bases. Germline V CDR1 and CDR2: KGHSH, LQKENI. V lost 1 base and J lost 0; bases outside the gene matches: 5. CDR3 length: 16 amino acids. Here the CDR3 reads CASSPLGQAYQETQYF. CDR3 nucleotide sequence: TGTGCCAGCTCACCACTTGGACAGGCGTACCAAGAGACCCAGTACTTC.

V gene TRBV5-8 combines with J gene TRBJ2-1; 8 bases agree with TRBD2. The trim removed 3 bases at V and 4 bases at J, leaving 6 bases unmatched. Germline values: CDR1 SGHTS, CDR2 YDEGEE. The CDR3 has 15 residues. CDR3 nucleotides: TGTGCCAGCAGCTATGTAGCGGGGAATTACAATGAGCAGTTCTTC. Protein sequence: CASSYVAGNYNEQFF.

The V and J genes are TRBV7-9 and TRBJ2-1; D gene unclear. V lost 2 bases and J 4 bases, leaving 18 bases between the germline ends. The CDR3 has 17 residues. The V gene's germline CDR1 is SEHNR and CDR2 FQNEAQ (reference sequence). This chain's CDR3 is CASSLRPGGEQYNEQFF. For the CDR3, the DNA is TGTGCCAGCAGCTTAAGGCCGGGCGGAGAACAGTACAATGAGCAGTTCTTC.

This chain links TRBV5-1 with TRBJ2-7; 8 bases agree with TRBD2. Germline CDR1 reads SGHRS; CDR2 reads YFSETQ. The CDR3 is 15 residues long. Unmatched junction bases numbered 12, after V lost 3 bases and J lost 7 bases. CDR3 coding DNA: TGCGCCAGCAGCTCAGCGGGGCTGGCTAGCGGGGAGCAGTACTTC. It specifies CASSSAGLASGEQYF.

Comment on this clone: The identical CDR3 is also encoded by other nucleotide sequences in the sample. The chain uses TRBV6-5 and TRBJ1-1; D not resolved. Germline values: CDR1 MNHEY, CDR2 SVGAGI. CDR3 size: 14 residues. The V gene lost 2 bases and the J gene lost 1 base, with 8 bases spanning the gap. CDR3 in amino acids: CASSYVGENTEAFF. CDR3 in DNA: TGTGCCAGCAGTTACGTTGGGGAGAACACTGAAGCTTTCTTT.

The chain combines TRBV29-1 with TRBJ2-2; D is possibly TRBD2 (5 bases). The ends were cut back, 2 bases at V and 3 bases at J, with 10 bases in the middle. The CDR3 is 14 amino acids. Looked up from germline, CDR1 is SQVTM and CDR2 is ANQGSEA. The CDR3 spells CSVESSRYTGELFF. CDR3 bases: TGCAGCGTTGAATCTAGCCGATACACCGGGGAGCTGTTTTTT.